These T cell receptor beta chains were read from a single sample in a study of blood T cell repertoires in COVID-19. Only in-frame clones appear in the TCRdb table, and some are missing; sequencing was by immunoSEQ multiplex PCR. Altogether roughly 230,000 clones are present, around 89% being singletons, with the ten largest covering 2.1%. Sequenced material: peripheral blood. These receptor sequences come from a woman aged 55-75 years with COVID-19, enrolled during active disease. The CDR3 runs from the conserved cysteine through the conserved F or W. A D gene is named only where the DNA matches it firmly. A row's size may be missing; if present it is once, few, many or a size class.

abundance: .; j_gene: TRBJ2-7; d_gene: .; len: 13; v_gene: TRBV5-4; CDR3nt: TGTGCCAGCAGCTTCGGGGGGCTTGCCGAGCAGTACTTC; CDR3aa: CASSFGGLAEQYF
abundance: .; j_gene: TRBJ2-2; d_gene: TRBD1; len: 15; v_gene: TRBV6-5; CDR3nt: TGTGCCAGCAGCTCCCGGACAGGGGGCACCGGGGAGCTGTTTTTT; CDR3aa: CASSSRTGGTGELFF
abundance: .; j_gene: TRBJ1-1; d_gene: .; len: 16; v_gene: TRBV7-8; CDR3nt: TGTGCCAGCAGCTTAGGGTACAGGGAAACGAACACTGAAGCTTTCTTT; CDR3aa: CASSLGYRETNTEAFF
abundance: .; j_gene: TRBJ1-2; d_gene: .; len: 14; v_gene: TRBV6-2/TRBV6-3; CDR3nt: TGTGCCAGCAGTCCCGGGACATGGGACTATGGCTACACCTTC; CDR3aa: CASSPGTWDYGYTF
abundance: few; j_gene: TRBJ1-1; d_gene: .; len: 14; v_gene: TRBV2; CDR3nt: TGTGCCAGCAGTGGCGCTGTCGGGAGGACTGAAGCTTTCTTT; CDR3aa: CASSGAVGRTEAFF
abundance: .; j_gene: TRBJ2-7; d_gene: .; len: 12; v_gene: TRBV30; CDR3nt: TGTGCCTGGAGAGAAGGACACTACGAGCAGTACTTC; CDR3aa: CAWREGHYEQYF
abundance: once; j_gene: TRBJ1-3; d_gene: .; len: 16; v_gene: TRBV7-8; CDR3nt: TGTGCCAGCAGCCCCCGACAGCGAAGCTCTGGAAACACCATATATTTT; CDR3aa: CASSPRQRSSGNTIYF
abundance: .; j_gene: TRBJ1-2; d_gene: TRBD1; len: 13; v_gene: TRBV11-2; CDR3nt: TGTGCCAGCAGCCAGACAGGGTTTGATGGCTACACCTTC; CDR3aa: CASSQTGFDGYTF
abundance: .; j_gene: TRBJ2-7; d_gene: .; len: 13; v_gene: TRBV11-2; CDR3nt: TGTGCCAGCAGCTTAGACACAGGCTACGAGCAGTACTTC; CDR3aa: CASSLDTGYEQYF
abundance: .; j_gene: TRBJ1-5; d_gene: TRBD1; len: 20; v_gene: TRBV19; CDR3nt: TGTGCCAGTAGTACGCCTCCCGGGACAGGGGGCCTTTTACACCCTCAGCCCCAGCATTTT; CDR3aa: CASSTPPGTGGLLHPQPQHF
abundance: .; j_gene: TRBJ1-1; d_gene: .; len: 13; v_gene: TRBV30; CDR3nt: TGTGCCTGGAAGTTGAGCAGGGGCACTGAAGCTTTCTTT; CDR3aa: CAWKLSRGTEAFF
abundance: .; j_gene: TRBJ1-4; d_gene: TRBD1; len: 15; v_gene: TRBV3-1/TRBV3-2; CDR3nt: TGTGCCAGCAGCCAAGGTGACAGGGTCGAAGAAAAACTGTTTTTT; CDR3aa: CASSQGDRVEEKLFF
abundance: .; j_gene: TRBJ1-5; d_gene: TRBD1; len: 15; v_gene: TRBV2; CDR3nt: TGTGCCAGCAGTGTGGACAGGAATAGCAATCAGCCCCAGCATTTT; CDR3aa: CASSVDRNSNQPQHF